This T cell receptor (beta chain) emerged from a study of cytomegalovirus exposure and HLA in healthy donors. Study-level results: The TCR clusters that emerged in the first cohort tended, a later analysis found, to co-occur in the approximately 130 validation repertoires. A list of approximately 150 TCR beta chains associated with cytomegalovirus was given.

Germline CDR1 is SEHNR and CDR2 is FQNEAQ (reference sequence). V was trimmed by 5 bases and J by 4 bases, leaving 17 bases between them. The CDR3 is 16 residues long. Remarks on this clone: The antigen is undetermined.

The assay was immunoSEQ multiplex PCR, and TCRdb's table has in-frame clones only and misses some. The sample has 60,000 to 70,000 clones, roughly 89% seen once. This TCR came from a woman under 30 in good health and CMV-seronegative. The sample consisted of PBMCs. The chain links TRBV7-9 to TRBJ2-2; D is perhaps TRBD1 (6 bases). The CDR3 coding sequence is TGTGCCAGCAGCCGTACCACAGGGAAGGTCACCGGGGAGCTGTTTTTT. Amino acid sequence: CASSRTTGKVTGELFF.